The 23 T cell receptor beta chains reported below all come from one sample, sequenced in a study of T cells in localized non-small cell lung cancer. Method: immunoSEQ multiplex PCR; TCRdb's copy keeps in-frame clones and lacks some. The sample gives 1,500 to 2,500 clones, under 40% of which show up once; 7.4% is in the top ten. The sample in question was lung tumor tissue, obtained before any cancer treatment. These receptors were taken from a male donor at least 60 years old with stage I squamous cell lung carcinoma.

The chain couples TRBV19 to TRBJ2-6; no definite D call. The V gene lost 8 bases and the J gene lost 10 bases, with 18 bases spanning the gap. The CDR3 sequence is 14 residues long. CDR1 is LNHDA and CDR2 is SQIVND in the germline V gene (reference sequence). CDR3 nucleotide sequence: TGTGCCAGTTCGATTCCCCGCCCAGGTAACGTCCTGACTTTC. This codes for CASSIPRPGNVLTF.

The rearrangement uses TRBV6-8 and TRBJ2-2, with 8 positions matching TRBD2. This CDR3 comprises 17 residues. The germline V gene has CDR1 MNHGY and CDR2 SAAAGT. V lost 2 bases and J lost 2; bases outside the gene matches: 7. This CDR3 is CASSYLAGTSNTGELFF. The CDR3 nucleotides are TGTGCCAGCAGTTACCTGGCAGGGACTAGTAACACCGGGGAGCTGTTTTTT.

J is TRBJ2-1 and V is TRBV18, with TRBD1 matching 9 bases. V was pared by 0 bases and J by 7 bases, with 4 bases of the junction left unmatched. This CDR3 has 15 amino acids. CDR1 and CDR2 (germline): KGHSH, LQKENI. DNA for the CDR3: TGTGCCAGCTCACCACCTAACAGGGGGCCGAATGAGCAGTTCTTC. It translates to CASSPPNRGPNEQFF. The full variable domain, with the rest looked up from reference TRBV18 and TRBJ2-1, is NAGVMQNPRHLVRRRGQEARLRCSPMKGHSHVYWYRQLPEEGLKFMVYLQKENIIDESGMPKERFSAEFPKEGPSILRIQQVVRGDSAAYFCASSPPNRGPNEQFFGPGTRLTVL.

This clone was observed a handful of times. The chain employs TRBV11-3 and TRBJ1-2, with 9 positions matching TRBD1. The CDR3 loop spans 17 amino acids. The ends lost 2 bases at V and 4 bases at J; junction bases unmatched: 11. Germline V gene data show CDR1 as SGHNT and CDR2 as YENEEA. The CDR3 is CASSLTGTGTGLYGYTF. CDR3 nucleotides: TGTGCCAGCAGCTTAACCGGGACAGGGACCGGTCTCTATGGCTACACCTTC.

This clone is medium-sized. The rearrangement uses TRBV9 and TRBJ2-2; 7 positions match TRBD1. Germline V gene lookup returns CDR1 SGDLS and CDR2 YYNGEE. The CDR3 is 14 amino acids. With 0 bases clipped from V and 7 bases from J, the junction kept 3 bases outside the gene matches. The DNA of the CDR3 is TGTGCCAGCAGCGTAGTAGGGGGCGGCGGGGAGCTGTTTTTT. It translates to CASSVVGGGGELFF.

This clone was counted between two and nine times. The chain is built from TRBV11-3 and TRBJ2-1; 8 nucleotides align to TRBD2. The CDR3 is 15 residues long. V was clipped by 3 bases and J by 4 bases; unmatched bases: 5. CDR1 and CDR2 from the germline V gene are SGHNT and YENEEA. The CDR3 here is CASSFGRATYNEQFF. The CDR3, as DNA: TGTGCCAGCAGCTTCGGGAGGGCCACGTACAATGAGCAGTTCTTC. Supplemented by reference TRBV11-3 and TRBJ2-1, the full variable domain reads EAGVVQSPRYKIIEKKQPVAFWCNPISGHNTLYWYLQNLGQGPELLIRYENEEAVDDSQLPKDRFSAERLKGVDSTLKIQPAELGDSAVYLCASSFGRATYNEQFFGPGTRLTVL.

This clone is medium-sized in the sample. The chain joins TRBV9 to TRBJ1-1, with D perhaps TRBD1 (6 bases). The V end lost 4 bases, the J end lost 4 bases, and 11 bases lay between the germline ends. Germline V gene lookup returns CDR1 SGDLS and CDR2 YYNGEE. The CDR3 length is 13 residues. The CDR3 protein is CASSTTGTTEAFF. The CDR3 nucleotides are TGTGCCAGCAGCACAACAGGGACCACTGAAGCTTTCTTT. The entire variable domain, with the rest obtained from reference TRBV9 and TRBJ1-1, is as follows: DSGVTQTPKHLITATGQRVTLRCSPRSGDLSVYWYQQSLDQGLQFLIQYYNGEERAKGNILERFSAQQFPDLHSELNLSSLELGDSALYFCASSTTGTTEAFFGQGTRLTVV.

In its sample, this clone ranks as medium-sized. This chain uses TRBV11-3 with TRBJ1-1; possible D gene TRBD1, 5 bases. CDR3 size: 15 residues. The germline CDR1 and CDR2 sequences are SGHNT and YENEEA. Trimming took off 0 bases at V and 4 bases at J, with 12 bases between the two ends. Here the CDR3 reads CASSLERGVSTEAFF. The CDR3 nucleotides are TGTGCCAGCAGCTTAGAGCGGGGGGTTAGCACTGAAGCTTTCTTT.

Notes on this clone: Germline is not matched at one junction end, which may reflect a read error. The chain recombines TRBV18 with TRBJ2-1, with a weak D call TRBD2 (6 bases). This CDR3 region has 15 residues. Germline assignment: CDR1 KGHSH and CDR2 LQKENI. CDR3 coding DNA: TGTGCCAGCTCTCCACGACGGGAGACCTACAATGAGCAGTTCTTC. Translation: CASSPRRETYNEQFF.

This clone turned up a few times. CDR3 amino acids: CASSQDGLNTEAFF. CDR3 coding DNA: TGCGCCAGCAGCCAAGACGGATTGAACACTGAAGCTTTCTTT. The genes are TRBV4-1 and TRBJ1-1; D is undetermined. The CDR3 sequence is 14 residues long. CDR1 and CDR2 (germline): MGHRA, YSYEKL. Deletions cut 0 bases from V and 0 bases from J, with 5 bases between.

The rearrangement links TRBV29-1 to TRBJ2-7; D gene ambiguous. V was trimmed by 6 bases and J by 1 base, leaving 13 bases between them. Germline assignment: CDR1 SQVTM and CDR2 ANQGSEA. This CDR3 comprises 13 residues. In nucleotides, the CDR3 is TGCAGCGTCCGGACGGCGCTATCCTACGAGCAGTACTTC. It is translated as CSVRTALSYEQYF.

The chain links TRBV11-3 to TRBJ1-6, with TRBD1 matching over 9 bases. With 4 bases clipped from V and 9 bases from J, the junction kept 10 bases outside the gene matches. Germline loops: CDR1 SGHNT, CDR2 YENEEA. The CDR3 sequence is 16 residues long. The CDR3 coding sequence is TGTGCCAGCAGCTCCCTAACGAGACAGGGGGTTTCACCCCTCCACTTT. Translating it yields CASSSLTRQGVSPLHF.

The chain links TRBV11-3 to TRBJ1-3; no clear D. Trimming removed 6 bases from V and 0 bases from J, with 12 bases in between. CDR1 is SGHNT and CDR2 is YENEEA in the germline V gene. This CDR3 is built from 15 residues. The CDR3, as DNA: TGTGCCAGCAGGCGGACCGGTGGCTCTGGAAACACCATATATTTT. Its translation is CASRRTGGSGNTIYF.

The chain joins TRBV19 to TRBJ2-2; no definite D call. This CDR3 is 12 amino acids long. Germline CDR1 is LNHDA and CDR2 is SQIVND (reference sequence). Trimming removed 3 bases from V and 6 bases from J, with 5 bases in between. CDR3 amino acids: CASSMSAGELFF. The CDR3 DNA follows: TGTGCCAGTAGTATGAGCGCCGGGGAGCTGTTTTTT. Based on the CDR3 plus reference TRBV19 and TRBJ2-2, the full variable domain is DGGITQSPKYLFRKEGQNVTLSCEQNLNHDAMYWYRQDPGQGLRLIYYSQIVNDFQKGDIAEGYSVSREKKESFPLTVTSAQKNPTAFYLCASSMSAGELFFGEGSRLTVL.

This chain uses TRBV19 with TRBJ2-5; D might be TRBD2 (5 bases). Germline V gene sequence: CDR1 LNHDA, CDR2 SQIVND (reference sequence). CDR3 length: 14 residues. Deletions cut 5 bases from V and 5 bases from J, with 15 bases between. The chain's CDR3 is CASSLSTPGETQYF. The CDR3 nucleotides are TGTGCCAGTAGTCTCTCGACCCCGGGGGAGACCCAGTACTTC.

In this sample, this clone is large. This rearrangement joins TRBV6-8 to TRBJ1-1; D uncertain. CDR1 is MNHGY and CDR2 is SAAAGT in the germline V gene. The CDR3 extends over 12 amino acids. Trimming took off 7 bases at V and 11 bases at J, with 17 bases between the two ends. CDR3 loop: CASNQEAETAFF. The DNA for the CDR3 is TGTGCCAGCAATCAGGAAGCGGAGACGGCTTTCTTT.

The chain links TRBV19 to TRBJ2-2; possibly TRBD2 for D (5 bases). CDR1 and CDR2 (germline): LNHDA, SQIVND (reference sequence). The V end was cut by 6 bases, the J end by 6 bases, with 11 bases between. This CDR3 comprises 13 residues. CDR3 region: CASRPLASGELFF. The CDR3 DNA is TGTGCCAGTAGACCCCTAGCATCCGGGGAGCTGTTTTTT.

This chain uses TRBV5-1 with TRBJ1-1; D perhaps matches TRBD1 (5 bases). The V end was cut by 1 base, the J end by 5 bases, with 12 bases between. The CDR3 consists of 14 residues. Germline values: CDR1 SGHRS, CDR2 YFSETQ. The DNA for the CDR3 is TGCGCCAGCAGCTTGCCCGGTGAGGGGACTGAAGCTTTCTTT. Translating it yields CASSLPGEGTEAFF.

This clone has only a few counts. V usage is TRBV6-8 and J usage is TRBJ1-1, with 9 nucleotides matching TRBD1. V gave up 5 bases and J gave up 6 bases; unmatched junction bases: 4. CDR3 length equals 13 residues. Germline assignment: CDR1 MNHGY and CDR2 SAAAGT. The CDR3 region is CASSNRGLAEAFF. CDR3 DNA sequence: TGTGCCAGCAGTAACAGGGGGCTAGCTGAAGCTTTCTTT.

The table lists this clone with a few counts. Compared with germline, one end of the junction differs, possibly owing to a read error. The chain couples TRBV9 to TRBJ1-1; D is perhaps TRBD1 (6 bases). In germline, CDR1 is SGDLS, CDR2 YYNGEE. This CDR3 has 13 residues. CDR3 in amino acids: CASSVRWDTEVFF. The CDR3 DNA reads as TGTGCCAGCAGCGTGAGATGGGACACTGAAGTTTTCTTT.

V gene TRBV14 combines with J gene TRBJ1-1; no reliable D call. Germline V gives CDR1 SGHDN, CDR2 FVKESK. The CDR3 has 15 amino acids. V was pared by 0 bases and J by 4 bases, with 12 bases between. The chain's CDR3 is CASSQEWGLVTEAFF. In DNA form, the CDR3 reads TGTGCCAGCAGCCAAGAATGGGGATTGGTCACTGAAGCTTTCTTT.

This clone is categorized as medium-sized (0.01 to 0.1%). The rearrangement links TRBV2 to TRBJ1-5, with TRBD1 matching over 7 bases. Germline CDR1 and CDR2: SNHLY and FYNNEI. This CDR3 comprises 14 residues. Trimming took 6 bases from V and 7 from J; bases not matched to a gene: 9. The DNA of the CDR3 is TGTGCCAGCAGATGGGGCAGGGGGGAGCAGCCCCAGCATTTT. Its protein product is CASRWGRGEQPQHF.

In this sample, this clone turned up once. The rearrangement uses TRBV30 and TRBJ1-1; D is undetermined. V was shortened by 0 bases and J by 6 bases, with 11 bases between the two germline ends. The CDR3 covers 13 residues. The germline CDR1 and CDR2 sequences are GTSNPN and SVGIG (reference sequence). CDR3 bases: TGTGCCTGGAGTGTACAAAGCATCGCTGAAGCTTTCTTT. Its translation: CAWSVQSIAEAFF.